This TCR beta chain emerged from a study of cytomegalovirus exposure and HLA in healthy donors. Study results and caveats: Sequencing had likely introduced a cluster of highly shared sequence variants as an artifact. In an earlier analysis, about 87% or about 30%: the productive usage of most TCR beta V segments. The number of N-insertions in an Asian-associated ancestry cluster was reportedly below the approximately 680-donor mean in a later analysis.

Concerning this clone itself: What it binds is unknown.

Researchers ran the PCR with 60 Vbeta and 13 Jbeta primers. TCRdb's table, derived via immunoSEQ multiplex PCR, lists solely in-frame clones and lacks some. The repertoire includes 110,000 to 150,000 clones, 65% to 80% of them detected once, and 7% sits in the top ten. CDR1 is MNHEY and CDR2 is SVGAGI in the germline V gene. The ends lost 2 bases at V and 7 bases at J; junction bases unmatched: 4. CDR3 length: 13 residues. This TCR was sampled from a man aged 25 to 45 in good health and CMV-seronegative. Sequenced sample: PBMCs. The J gene is TRBJ2-7, the V gene TRBV6-5; 8 bases line up with TRBD2. The CDR3 DNA reads as TGTGCCAGCAGTTACGGCGGGGGGCTTGAGCAGTACTTC. Its protein product is CASSYGGGLEQYF.